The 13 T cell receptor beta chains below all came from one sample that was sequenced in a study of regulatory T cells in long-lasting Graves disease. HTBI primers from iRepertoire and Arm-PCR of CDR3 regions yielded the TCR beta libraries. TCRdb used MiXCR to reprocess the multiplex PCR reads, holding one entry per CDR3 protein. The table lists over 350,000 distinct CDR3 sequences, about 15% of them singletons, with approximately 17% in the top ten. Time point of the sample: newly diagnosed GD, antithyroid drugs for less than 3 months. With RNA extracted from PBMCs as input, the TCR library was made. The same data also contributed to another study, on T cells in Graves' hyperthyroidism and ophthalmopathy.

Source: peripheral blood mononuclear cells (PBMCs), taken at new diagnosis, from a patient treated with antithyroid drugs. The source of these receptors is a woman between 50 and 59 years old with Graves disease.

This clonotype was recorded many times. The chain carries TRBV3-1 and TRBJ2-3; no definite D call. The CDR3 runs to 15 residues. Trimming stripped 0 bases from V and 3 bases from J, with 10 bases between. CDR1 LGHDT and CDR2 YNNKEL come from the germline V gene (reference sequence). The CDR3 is CASSQDLRRTDTQYF. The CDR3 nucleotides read TGTGCCAGCAGCCAAGATCTCAGAAGAACAGATACGCAGTATTTT.

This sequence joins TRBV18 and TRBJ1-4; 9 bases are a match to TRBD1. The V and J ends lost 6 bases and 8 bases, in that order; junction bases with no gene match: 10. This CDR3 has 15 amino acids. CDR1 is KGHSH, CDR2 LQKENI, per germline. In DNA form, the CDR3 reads TGTGCCAGCTCTCTCGGACAGGGGTTAAACGAAAAACTGTTTTTT. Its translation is CASSLGQGLNEKLFF.

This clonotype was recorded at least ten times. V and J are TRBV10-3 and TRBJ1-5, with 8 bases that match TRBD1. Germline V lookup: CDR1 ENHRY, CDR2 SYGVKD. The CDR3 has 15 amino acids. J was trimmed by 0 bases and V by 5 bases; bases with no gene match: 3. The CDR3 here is CAISQGADSNQPQHF. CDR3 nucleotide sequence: TGTGCCATCAGTCAGGGGGCCGATAGCAATCAGCCCCAGCATTTT.

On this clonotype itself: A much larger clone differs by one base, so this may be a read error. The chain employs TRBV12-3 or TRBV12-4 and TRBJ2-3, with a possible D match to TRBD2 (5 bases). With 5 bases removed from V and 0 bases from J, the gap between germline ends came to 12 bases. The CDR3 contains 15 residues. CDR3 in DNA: TGTGCCAGCAGTCCCCGACGGGGTAGCACAGATACGCAGTATTTT. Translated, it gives CASSPRRGSTDTQYF.

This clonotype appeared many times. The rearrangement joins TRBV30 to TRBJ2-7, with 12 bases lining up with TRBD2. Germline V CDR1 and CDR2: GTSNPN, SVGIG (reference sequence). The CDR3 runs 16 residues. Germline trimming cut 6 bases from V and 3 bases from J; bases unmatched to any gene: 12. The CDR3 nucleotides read TGTGCCTGCTTTGGGTCTAGCGGGAGGGCCATCTACGAGCAGTACTTC. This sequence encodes CACFGSSGRAIYEQYF.

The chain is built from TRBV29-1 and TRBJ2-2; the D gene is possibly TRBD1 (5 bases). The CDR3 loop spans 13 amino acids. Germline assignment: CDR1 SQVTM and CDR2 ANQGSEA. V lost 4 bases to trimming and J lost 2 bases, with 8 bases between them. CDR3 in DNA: TGCAGCGTTGGGGGCGGCAACACCGGGGAGCTGTTTTTT. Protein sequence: CSVGGGNTGELFF.

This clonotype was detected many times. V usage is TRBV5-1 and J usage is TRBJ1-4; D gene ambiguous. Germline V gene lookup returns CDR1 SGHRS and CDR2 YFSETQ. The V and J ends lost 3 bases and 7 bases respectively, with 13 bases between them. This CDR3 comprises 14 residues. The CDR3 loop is CASSSDFSSEKLFF. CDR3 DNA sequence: TGCGCCAGCAGCTCAGATTTCTCGTCTGAAAAACTGTTTTTT.

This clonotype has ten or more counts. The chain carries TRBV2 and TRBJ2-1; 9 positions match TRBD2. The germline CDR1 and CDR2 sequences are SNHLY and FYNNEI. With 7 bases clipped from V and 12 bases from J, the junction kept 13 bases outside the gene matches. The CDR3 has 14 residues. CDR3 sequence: CASKASGMSLGQFF. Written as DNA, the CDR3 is TGTGCCAGCAAGGCTAGCGGGATGAGTCTTGGGCAGTTCTTC. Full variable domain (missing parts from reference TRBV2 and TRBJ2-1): EPEVTQTPSHQVTQMGQEVILRCVPISNHLYFYWYRQILGQKVEFLVSFYNNEISEKSEIFDDQFSVERPDGSNFTLKIRSTKLEDSAMYFCASKASGMSLGQFFGPGTRLTVL.

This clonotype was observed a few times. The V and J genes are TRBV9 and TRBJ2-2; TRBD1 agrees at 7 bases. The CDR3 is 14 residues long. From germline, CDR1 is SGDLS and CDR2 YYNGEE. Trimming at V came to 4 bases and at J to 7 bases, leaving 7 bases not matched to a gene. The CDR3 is CASSPQGSVGELFF. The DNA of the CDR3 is TGTGCCAGCAGCCCACAGGGGTCTGTCGGGGAGCTGTTTTTT.

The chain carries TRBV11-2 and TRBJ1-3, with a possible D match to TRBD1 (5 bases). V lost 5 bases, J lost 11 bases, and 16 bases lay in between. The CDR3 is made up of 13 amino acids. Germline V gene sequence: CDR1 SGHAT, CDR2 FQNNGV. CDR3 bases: TGTGCCAGCAGCCCTTTCTTTCCGGGGCCCATATATTTT. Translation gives CASSPFFPGPIYF.

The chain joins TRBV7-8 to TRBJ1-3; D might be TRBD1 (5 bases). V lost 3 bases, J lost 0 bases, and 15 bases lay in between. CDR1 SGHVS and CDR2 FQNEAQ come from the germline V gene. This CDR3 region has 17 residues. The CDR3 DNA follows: TGTGCCAGCAGCTTTAGTTACAGGTCCTTCTCTGGAAACACCATATATTTT. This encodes CASSFSYRSFSGNTIYF.

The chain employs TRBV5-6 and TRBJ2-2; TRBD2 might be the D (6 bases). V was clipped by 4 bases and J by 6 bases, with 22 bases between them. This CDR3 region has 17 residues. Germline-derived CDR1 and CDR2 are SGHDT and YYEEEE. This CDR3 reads CASSHHYSASEAGELFF. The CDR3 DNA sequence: TGTGCCAGCAGCCACCACTACTCGGCTAGCGAGGCCGGGGAGCTGTTTTTT.

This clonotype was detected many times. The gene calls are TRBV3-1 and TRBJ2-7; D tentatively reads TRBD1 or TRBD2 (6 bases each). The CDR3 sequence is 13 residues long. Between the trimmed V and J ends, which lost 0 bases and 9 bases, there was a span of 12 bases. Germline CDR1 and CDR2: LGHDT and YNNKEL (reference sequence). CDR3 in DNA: TGTGCCAGCAGCCAAGATAGGGGGGTACCGCAGTACTTC. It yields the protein CASSQDRGVPQYF.